The 8 T cell receptor beta chains presented below share a single source sample, sequenced in a study of T cells in Graves' hyperthyroidism and ophthalmopathy. Template material for amplifying TCR beta CDR3 regions consisted of RNA transcripts. With the HTBI primer set, the TCR CDR3 went through a first round of RT-PCR. One entry per CDR3 protein, called by TCRdb with MiXCR from the multiplex PCR reads. This sample has around 720,000 distinct CDR3 sequences, with around 40% found just once. Sequenced material: blood. These receptors all stem from a woman aged 40 to 50 with Graves' hyperthyroidism.

In this sample, this clonotype turned up many times. The chain links TRBV2 to TRBJ1-2; 9 positions match TRBD1. The CDR3 consists of 15 residues. From germline, CDR1 is SNHLY and CDR2 FYNNEI. V was clipped by 1 base and J by 5 bases; unmatched bases: 5. DNA for the CDR3: TGTGCCAGCAGTGAAGAACGGACAGGGGATTATGGCTACACCTTC. It translates to CASSEERTGDYGYTF.

This chain links TRBV14 with TRBJ2-5, with 12 positions matching TRBD2. This CDR3 spans 15 amino acids. Per the germline V gene, CDR1 is SGHDN and CDR2 is FVKESK. Trimming took 6 bases from V and 1 from J; bases not matched to a gene: 3. The CDR3 region is CASRLAGGTQETQYF. The CDR3 DNA follows: TGTGCCAGCAGGCTAGCGGGGGGGACCCAAGAGACCCAGTACTTC.

The chain links TRBV20-1 to TRBJ2-2; D might be TRBD2 (6 bases). Trimming took 4 bases from V and 6 from J, leaving 18 bases between them. The CDR3 extends over 15 amino acids. CDR1 and CDR2 (germline): DFQATT, SNEGSKA (reference sequence). CDR3 bases: TGCAGTGCTACGCGTAGCGGAGAGGGGTCCGGGGAGCTGTTTTTT. Encoded protein: CSATRSGEGSGELFF.

This chain connects TRBV4-2 to TRBJ1-5; D not resolved. Trimming left V 0 bases short and J 1 base short, with 7 bases between. The CDR3 is 15 residues long. CDR1 and CDR2 (germline): LGHNA, YNFKEQ. CDR3: CASSQDPVSNQPQHF. The CDR3 DNA sequence: TGTGCCAGCAGCCAAGACCCGGTGAGCAATCAGCCCCAGCATTTT.

For this clonotype: This may be a read error, as it is one base from a much larger clone. The CDR3 does not close with the conserved phenylalanine or tryptophan, likely indicating a read error. The CDR3 region has the DNA TGTGCCAGCAGCGAAGCGCCAACGACAGGGGCTAATCAGCCCCAGCATTCT. It translates to CASSEAPTTGANQPQHS. V and J are TRBV12-3 or TRBV12-4 and TRBJ1-5, with TRBD1 matching over 8 bases. The trim removed 6 bases at V and 4 bases at J, leaving 14 bases unmatched. The CDR3 runs to 17 residues.

This clonotype was seen once. V is TRBV27 and J is TRBJ1-4; D is perhaps TRBD1 (5 bases). Germline V CDR1 and CDR2: MNHEY, SMNVEV (reference sequence). V was clipped by 6 bases and J by 11 bases, with 16 bases between them. CDR3 length equals 13 residues. The CDR3 spells CASSPRGRDKLFF. The CDR3 region has the DNA TGTGCCAGCAGCCCCCGAGGCAGGGATAAACTGTTTTTT.

The chain links TRBV6-2 or TRBV6-3 to TRBJ2-7, with D tentatively TRBD1 or TRBD2 (5 bases each). Germline assignment: CDR1 MNHEY and CDR2 SVGEGT. CDR3 size: 14 residues. The V and J ends lost 4 bases and 2 bases respectively, with 12 bases between them. CDR3 DNA: TGTGCCAGCAGTTTCTCCCGGGGACCCTACGAGCAGTACTTC. Translation: CASSFSRGPYEQYF.

For the CDR3, the DNA is TGTGCCAGCAGCTTACCAGGGGTATCTCCGAACACTGAAGCTTTCTTT. Protein: CASSLPGVSPNTEAFF. The V gene is TRBV11-2, the J gene TRBJ1-1; D may be TRBD1 (6 bases). V shed 2 bases and J shed 1 base, with 14 bases lying between them. The CDR3 spans 16 residues. The germline gives CDR1 SGHAT, CDR2 FQNNGV. The whole variable domain, remainder taken from reference TRBV11-2 and TRBJ1-1, is EAGVAQSPRYKIIEKRQSVAFWCNPISGHATLYWYQQILGQGPKLLIQFQNNGVVDDSQLPKDRFSAERLKGVDSTLKIQPAKLEDSAVYLCASSLPGVSPNTEAFFGQGTRLTVV.